The 14 T cell receptor beta chains presented below share a single source sample, sequenced in a study of T cell changes during pregnancy in multiple sclerosis. Only in-frame clones appear in the TCRdb table, and some are missing; sequencing was by immunoSEQ multiplex PCR. The sample lists 90,000 to 120,000 clones; 80% to 95% were seen once. This specimen was peripheral blood, taken in the third trimester of pregnancy. The source is a female donor in good health, enrolled as a control in a pregnancy study.

V and J are TRBV11-2 and TRBJ2-5, with D unresolved. Per germline, CDR1 SGHAT and CDR2 FQNNGV. CDR3 size: 15 residues. V gave up 5 bases and J gave up 1 base, with 14 bases separating them. The CDR3 loop reads CASSRVMESQETQYF. In nucleotides, the CDR3 is TGTGCCAGCAGCCGGGTGATGGAGTCCCAAGAGACCCAGTACTTC.

This chain uses TRBV29-1 with TRBJ1-5; 10 bases align to TRBD1. Per the germline V gene, CDR1 is SQVTM and CDR2 is ANQGSEA. V trimming: 7 bases; J trimming: 1 base; junction bases outside the gene matches: 4. The length of the CDR3 is 14 residues. CDR3 residues: CSARQGASNQPQHF. Written as DNA, the CDR3 is TGCAGCGCCCGACAGGGGGCGAGCAATCAGCCCCAGCATTTT. Variable domain in full (rest from reference TRBV29-1 and TRBJ1-5): SAVISQKPSRDICQRGTSLTIQCQVDSQVTMMFWYRQQPGQSLTLIATANQGSEATYESGFVIDKFPISRPNLTFSTLTVSNMSPEDSSIYLCSARQGASNQPQHFGDGTRLSIL.

The chain has TRBV5-1 and TRBJ2-7, with D possibly matching TRBD1 (6 bases). The germline CDR1 and CDR2 sequences are SGHRS and YFSETQ. The CDR3 has 13 amino acids. V lost 7 bases and J lost 3, with 14 bases in between. CDR3 region: CASHRTECYEQYF. In DNA form, the CDR3 reads TGCGCCAGCCACAGGACAGAATGCTACGAGCAGTACTTC.

The sample holds one count of this clone. This chain joins TRBV5-1 and TRBJ1-1; D is possibly TRBD1 (5 bases). The CDR3 is 14 residues long. V was pared by 2 bases and J by 4 bases, with 12 bases between. Per the germline V gene, CDR1 is SGHRS and CDR2 is YFSETQ. The CDR3 DNA is TGCGCCAGCAGCTTCGGGGGTGAGGGCACTGAAGCTTTCTTT. Protein: CASSFGGEGTEAFF. Full variable domain (rest looked up from reference TRBV5-1 and TRBJ1-1): KAGVTQTPRYLIKTRGQQVTLSCSPISGHRSVSWYQQTPGQGLQFLFEYFSETQRNKGNFPGRFSGRQFSNSRSEMNVSTLELGDSALYLCASSFGGEGTEAFFGQGTRLTVV.

V usage is TRBV5-6 and J usage is TRBJ1-2, with a tentative D call TRBD1 (5 bases). This CDR3 is built from 12 residues. Germline V gives CDR1 SGHDT, CDR2 YYEEEE. The ends were cut back, 5 bases at V and 6 bases at J, with 11 bases in the middle. The CDR3 loop reads CASSPGGNGYTF. CDR3 nucleotides: TGTGCCAGCAGTCCGGGGGGAAATGGCTACACCTTC.

The genes are TRBV27 and TRBJ2-1; 8 nucleotides agree with TRBD1. This CDR3 is 15 amino acids long. Unmatched junction bases numbered 6, after V lost 4 bases and J lost 4 bases. In germline, CDR1 is MNHEY, CDR2 SMNVEV (reference sequence). CDR3 coding DNA: TGTGCCAGCAGTTCTGGGACAGGACTATACAATGAGCAGTTCTTC. Amino acid sequence: CASSSGTGLYNEQFF.

This rearrangement joins TRBV13 to TRBJ2-3, with D unclear. CDR1 and CDR2 (germline): PRHDT, FYEKMQ (reference sequence). CDR3 length: 12 amino acids. The V end was cut by 2 bases, the J end by 2 bases, with 2 bases between. The CDR3 spells CASSLLTDTQYF. CDR3 nucleotides: TGTGCCAGCAGCTTACTCACAGATACGCAGTATTTT.

The J gene is TRBJ1-1, the V gene TRBV11-3; TRBD1 aligns across 7 bases. V was clipped by 5 bases and J by 8 bases; unmatched bases: 5. Germline V gives CDR1 SGHNT, CDR2 YENEEA. CDR3 length: 12 residues. The DNA for the CDR3 is TGTGCCAGCAGCCCACAGGGGTTAGAAGCTTTCTTT. It yields the protein CASSPQGLEAFF.

V gene TRBV5-1 combines with J gene TRBJ2-2; TRBD2 matches 8 bases. The germline CDR1 and CDR2 sequences are SGHRS and YFSETQ. The CDR3 covers 16 residues. Trimming at V came to 0 bases and at J to 3 bases, leaving 4 bases not matched to a gene. The CDR3 reads CASSLAAGGDTGELFF. CDR3 DNA sequence: TGCGCCAGCAGCTTGGCCGCGGGGGGCGACACCGGGGAGCTGTTTTTT.

This clone was seen a single time. This rearrangement joins TRBV27 to TRBJ2-6; 8 bases match TRBD1. V shed 0 bases and J 0 bases; nucleotides not matched to a gene: 10. From germline, CDR1 is MNHEY and CDR2 SMNVEV (reference sequence). The CDR3 totals 20 residues. In nucleotides, the CDR3 is TGTGCCAGCAGTTTATCGGTTTTGGGACAGGCACACTCTGGGGCCAACGTCCTGACTTTC. As protein: CASSLSVLGQAHSGANVLTF. The variable domain in full, completed from reference TRBV27 and TRBJ2-6, reads EAQVTQNPRYLITVTGKKLTVTCSQNMNHEYMSWYRQDPGLGLRQIYYSMNVEVTDKGDVPEGYKVSRKEKRNFPLILESPSPNQTSLYFCASSLSVLGQAHSGANVLTFGAGSRLTVL.

V is TRBV5-1 and J is TRBJ1-2; D gene ambiguous. The germline V and J ends were trimmed by 3 bases and 6 bases, with 6 bases remaining between them. Germline CDR1 is SGHRS and CDR2 is YFSETQ. CDR3 length: 11 residues. Here the CDR3 reads CASSSDNGYTF. CDR3 nucleotides: TGCGCCAGCAGCTCCGACAATGGCTACACCTTC.

The chain is built from TRBV9 and TRBJ1-6; no firm D call. CDR3 length: 13 amino acids. Germline V gene data show CDR1 as SGDLS and CDR2 as YYNGEE. The germline V and J ends were trimmed by 7 bases and 5 bases, with 10 bases remaining between them. Here the CDR3 reads CASQEEDNSPLHF. CDR3 nucleotides: TGTGCCAGCCAAGAAGAGGATAATTCACCCCTCCACTTT.

This clone came up once. The V and J genes are TRBV5-6 and TRBJ1-1; D may be TRBD1 (5 bases). The CDR3 has 14 residues. The V gene's germline CDR1 is SGHDT and CDR2 YYEEEE. Trimming left V 0 bases short and J 1 base short, with 7 bases between. The CDR3 coding sequence is TGTGCCAGCAGCTTGGAGCAGGGGAACACTGAAGCTTTCTTT. This sequence encodes CASSLEQGNTEAFF.

This clone was seen more than once but under ten times. V and J are TRBV9 and TRBJ2-1, with a possible D match to TRBD2 (6 bases). The germline V and J ends were trimmed by 4 bases and 8 bases, with 13 bases remaining between them. The CDR3 length is 13 residues. The germline CDR1 and CDR2 sequences are SGDLS and YYNGEE. The CDR3 nucleotides are TGTGCCAGCAGCAAAGAGGAGGGAGATGAGCAGTTCTTC. This gives the protein CASSKEEGDEQFF.